One and the same sample provided the 9 T cell receptor beta chains below, sequenced in a study of cytomegalovirus exposure and HLA in healthy donors. PCR used 60 Vbeta primers and 13 Jbeta primers. TCRdb's table, derived via immunoSEQ multiplex PCR, lists solely in-frame clones and lacks some. Of some 70,000 clones listed, around 70% are singletons. Sequencing was carried out using PBMCs. The receptors here all came from a male donor in good health and CMV-seropositive.

V is TRBV19 and J is TRBJ2-2, with no clear D. Trimming pared 4 bases from V and 8 bases from J, leaving 11 bases between. Germline CDR1 and CDR2: LNHDA and SQIVND (reference sequence). There are 13 residues in the CDR3. Here the CDR3 reads CASSTSSFGELFF. CDR3 DNA: TGTGCCAGTAGTACCTCGTCTTTTGGGGAGCTGTTTTTT.

V usage is TRBV4-1 and J usage is TRBJ1-1; 7 bases fit TRBD1. Germline V gene lookup returns CDR1 MGHRA and CDR2 YSYEKL. The CDR3 length is 15 residues. Germline trimming cut 4 bases from V and 11 bases from J; bases unmatched to any gene: 16. CDR3: CASSLGTETSNGAFF. CDR3 coding DNA: TGCGCCAGCAGCCTAGGGACAGAGACTTCCAATGGGGCTTTCTTT.

The rearrangement links TRBV7-6 to TRBJ1-2, with 8 positions matching TRBD1. From germline, CDR1 is SGHVS and CDR2 FNYEAQ. The CDR3 spans 14 residues. After removal of 5 bases from V and 2 bases from J, the junction contained 4 bases not matched to a gene. The CDR3 DNA sequence: TGTGCCAGCAGCCCGGGACAGGAGAACTATGGCTACACCTTC. Residues: CASSPGQENYGYTF.

This chain uses TRBV4-1 with TRBJ2-5; possible D gene TRBD2, 5 bases. The CDR3 runs to 15 residues. V was cut by 1 base and J by 1 base, with 10 bases left in between. Germline V gene sequence: CDR1 MGHRA, CDR2 YSYEKL. CDR3 DNA: TGCGCCAGCAGCCAAGGGACTCTGGGCCAAGAGACCCAGTACTTC. Protein sequence: CASSQGTLGQETQYF.

V and J are TRBV5-5 and TRBJ1-5; 9 bases agree with TRBD1. The V gene end was trimmed by 0 bases and the J gene end by 3 bases; junction bases not matched to a gene: 1. Germline CDR1 SGHKS, CDR2 YYEKEE (reference sequence). The CDR3 runs 15 residues. The CDR3 sequence: CASSLDRGPNQPQHF. The CDR3, as DNA: TGTGCCAGCAGCTTGGACAGGGGGCCCAATCAGCCCCAGCATTTT.

The genes are TRBV7-9 and TRBJ2-3, with a tentative D call TRBD1 (6 bases). This CDR3 has 12 amino acids. The germline gives CDR1 SEHNR, CDR2 FQNEAQ (reference sequence). The DNA for the CDR3 is TGTTCCGTTCGAGAGGGGGCAGATACGCAGTATTTT. Its translation is CSVREGADTQYF.

This clone was recorded a few times. CDR3 nucleotides: TGTGCCAGCTCACCCAGACCTGGGGAGAACATTCAGTACTTC. It encodes CASSPRPGENIQYF. V gene TRBV18 combines with J gene TRBJ2-4; TRBD2 is a possible D gene (5 bases). V was clipped by 3 bases and J by 7 bases, with 13 bases between them. The germline V gene has CDR1 KGHSH and CDR2 LQKENI. The CDR3 loop spans 14 amino acids.

The chain has TRBV20-1 and TRBJ2-7; D is perhaps TRBD2 (6 bases). Germline V CDR1 and CDR2: DFQATT, SNEGSKA (reference sequence). The CDR3 totals 11 residues. The ends were cut back, 6 bases at V and 7 bases at J, with 13 bases in the middle. The CDR3 nucleotides are TGCAGTGCCGAGGGACTGCAGGAGCAGTACTTC. It codes for CSAEGLQEQYF.

V and J are TRBV5-3 and TRBJ2-2; TRBD2 agrees at 10 bases. TRBV5-3 carries the ORF label, with uncertain function. With V trimmed by 1 base and J by 8 bases, 20 bases remained unmatched. CDR3 size: 20 residues. The CDR3 nucleotides are TGTGCCAGAAGCTTGAGGTCGGTAAGCGGGAGGGTAGATCCTATAGGGGAGCTGTTTTTT. Translating gives CARSLRSVSGRVDPIGELFF.